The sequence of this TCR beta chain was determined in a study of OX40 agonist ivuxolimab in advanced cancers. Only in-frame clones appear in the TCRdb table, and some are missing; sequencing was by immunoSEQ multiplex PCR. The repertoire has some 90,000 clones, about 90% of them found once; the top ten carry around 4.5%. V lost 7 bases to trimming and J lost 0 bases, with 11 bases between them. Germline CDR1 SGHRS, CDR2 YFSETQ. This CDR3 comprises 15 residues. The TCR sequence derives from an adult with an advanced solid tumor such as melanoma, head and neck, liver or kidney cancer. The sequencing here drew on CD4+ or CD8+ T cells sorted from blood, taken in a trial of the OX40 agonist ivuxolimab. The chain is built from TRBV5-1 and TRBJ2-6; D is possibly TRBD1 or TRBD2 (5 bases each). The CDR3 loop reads CASSGTSSGANVLTF. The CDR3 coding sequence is TGCGCCAGCTCAGGGACGAGCTCTGGGGCCAACGTCCTGACTTTC. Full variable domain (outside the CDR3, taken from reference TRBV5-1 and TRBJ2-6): KAGVTQTPRYLIKTRGQQVTLSCSPISGHRSVSWYQQTPGQGLQFLFEYFSETQRNKGNFPGRFSGRQFSNSRSEMNVSTLELGDSALYLCASSGTSSGANVLTFGAGSRLTVL.